Listed below are T cell receptor beta chains from one sample, sequenced in a study of PD-L1 blockade in urothelial cancer. Sequencing used immunoSEQ multiplex PCR; TCRdb keeps in-frame clones, though not all of them. The sample lists about 76,000 clones, about 91% occurring once. Sequencing was performed on PBMCs, taken around atezolizumab (anti-PD-L1) treatment. All receptors come from a woman over 75 with urothelial cancer. Both conserved end residues are part of each CDR3. The order of the fields is CDR3 protein, CDR3 DNA, V gene, J gene, D gene, clone size. The D gene is left open where the match is weak. Not every row has a clone size; where given, it reads once, few, many or a size class.

CASSPNRNTEAFF	TGTGCCAGCTCACCGAACAGGAACACTGAAGCTTTCTTT	TRBV18	TRBJ1-1	-	-
CASSEGSGNTIYF	TGTGCCAGCAGCGAGGGTTCTGGAAACACCATATATTTT	TRBV7-9	TRBJ1-3	-	once
CASSTGTVNEKLFF	TGTGCCAGCAGCACCGGGACAGTGAATGAAAAACTGTTTTTT	TRBV9	TRBJ1-4	TRBD1	few
CAISGTGRELETQYF	TGTGCCATCAGTGGGACCGGGCGGGAATTGGAGACCCAGTACTTC	TRBV10-3	TRBJ2-5	-	-
CASSLAASGRAEQFF	TGTGCCAGCAGCTTAGCGGCTAGCGGGAGGGCTGAGCAGTTCTTC	TRBV7-8	TRBJ2-1	TRBD2	-
CASSFQGPNEQFF	TGTGCCAGCAGCTTTCAGGGGCCCAATGAGCAGTTCTTC	TRBV7-8	TRBJ2-1	-	-
CASSFGGGEWDTEAFF	TGTGCCAGCAGTTTTGGAGGGGGCGAGTGGGACACTGAAGCTTTCTTT	TRBV28	TRBJ1-1	TRBD1	-
CASSPRTENTEAFF	TGCGCCAGCAGCCCTAGGACAGAGAACACTGAAGCTTTCTTT	TRBV5-1	TRBJ1-1	-	-
CASSLDHLYNQPQHF	TGTGCCAGCAGCTTGGATCACCTATACAATCAGCCCCAGCATTTT	TRBV5-5	TRBJ1-5	-	-
CASGIAGGYEQFF	TGTGCCAGCGGTATAGCGGGAGGGTATGAGCAGTTCTTC	TRBV27	TRBJ2-1	TRBD2	-
CASSSPRQLRYQPQHF	TGTGCCAGCTCCTCCCCCCGGCAGTTGAGGTATCAGCCCCAGCATTTT	TRBV5-8	TRBJ1-5	-	-
CASIGGTGELFF	TGTGCCAGCATCGGGGGCACCGGGGAGCTGTTTTTT	TRBV18	TRBJ2-2	-	-
CASSEWGGFIF	TGTGCCAGCAGTGAATGGGGCGGATTCATCTTC	TRBV2	TRBJ2-4	-	-
CASSPRLAGGPREGEQFF	TGCGCCAGCAGCCCCAGACTAGCGGGAGGCCCCAGGGAGGGTGAGCAGTTCTTC	TRBV5-1	TRBJ2-1	TRBD2	once
CASSDSPSDYEQYF	TGTGCCAGCAGTGATTCCCCATCAGATTACGAGCAGTACTTC	TRBV2	TRBJ2-7	-	-
CASKAESPSGNTIYF	TGTGCCAGCAAAGCGGAGTCTCCCTCTGGAAACACCATATATTTT	TRBV2	TRBJ1-3	-	-
CASSVTGVGGTEAFF	TGTGCCAGCAGTGTGACAGGGGTAGGGGGCACTGAAGCTTTCTTT	TRBV6-1	TRBJ1-1	TRBD1	-
CAWRGRGSYNEQFF	TGTGCCTGGAGGGGCAGGGGTTCCTACAATGAGCAGTTCTTC	TRBV30	TRBJ2-1	-	-
CASSANSNQPQHF	TGTGCCAGCAGTGCGAATAGCAATCAGCCCCAGCATTTT	TRBV6-5	TRBJ1-5	-	-
CSAGDSDGYTF	TGCAGTGCGGGGGACAGCGATGGCTACACCTTC	TRBV20-1	TRBJ1-2	TRBD1	-
CASSYIASSYNEQFF	TGTGCCAGCAGTTACATTGCCAGCTCCTACAATGAGCAGTTCTTC	TRBV6-5	TRBJ2-1	-	once
CASSPSSGWGTEAFF	TGTGCCAGTAGCCCCTCGTCGGGGTGGGGCACTGAAGCTTTCTTT	TRBV19	TRBJ1-1	-	-
CASSSRVNYGYTF	TGTGCCAGCAGCTCCAGGGTGAACTATGGCTACACCTTC	TRBV7-9	TRBJ1-2	-	-
CASSPRHTGTSGRIEQFF	TGTGCCAGCAGCCCAAGACATACCGGGACTAGCGGGAGAATAGAGCAGTTCTTC	TRBV9	TRBJ2-1	TRBD2	-
CASSVGVGAGELFF	TGTGCCAGCAGCGTAGGGGTGGGCGCCGGGGAGCTGTTTTTT	TRBV9	TRBJ2-2	-	-
CASSLRSGLAGEKSNEQFF	TGTGCCAGCAGCTTAAGATCAGGCCTAGCGGGAGAAAAAAGCAATGAGCAGTTCTTC	TRBV7-3	TRBJ2-1	TRBD2	-
CASSEREGPTWSGGNTIYF	TGTGCCAGCAGTGAACGAGAGGGTCCGACATGGTCGGGAGGAAACACCATATATTTT	TRBV6-1	TRBJ1-3	-	-
CASSLRSLAKNIQYF	TGTGCCAGCAGTCTGCGGTCGCTAGCCAAAAACATTCAGTACTTC	TRBV28	TRBJ2-4	-	-